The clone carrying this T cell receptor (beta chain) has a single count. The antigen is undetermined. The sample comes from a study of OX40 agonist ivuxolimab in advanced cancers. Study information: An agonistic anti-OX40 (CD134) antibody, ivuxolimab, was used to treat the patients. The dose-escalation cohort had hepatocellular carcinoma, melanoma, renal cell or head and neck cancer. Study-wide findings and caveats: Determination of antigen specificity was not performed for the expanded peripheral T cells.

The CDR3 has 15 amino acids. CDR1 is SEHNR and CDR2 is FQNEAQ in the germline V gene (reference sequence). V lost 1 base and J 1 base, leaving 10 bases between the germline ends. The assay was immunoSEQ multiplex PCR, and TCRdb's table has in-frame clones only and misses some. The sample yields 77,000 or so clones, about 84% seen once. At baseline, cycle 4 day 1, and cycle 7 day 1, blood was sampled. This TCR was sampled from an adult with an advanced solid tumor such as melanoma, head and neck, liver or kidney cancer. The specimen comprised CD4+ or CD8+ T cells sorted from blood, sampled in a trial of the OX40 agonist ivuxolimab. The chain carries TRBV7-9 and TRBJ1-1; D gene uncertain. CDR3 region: CASSLGGRGNTEAFF. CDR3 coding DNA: TGTGCCAGCAGCTTAGGAGGCCGGGGGAACACTGAAGCTTTCTTT.